A single sample gave rise to the 26 T cell receptor beta chains below, sequenced in a study of T cell responses to AZD1222 COVID-19 vaccine. Assay: immunoSEQ multiplex PCR; the TCRdb copy retains only in-frame clones and omits some. The sample has about 110,000 clones, about 90% seen once; the top ten hold about 2.5%. The sample consisted of peripheral blood, taken 28 days after the second AZD1222 dose. The receptors stem from an adult who received the AZD1222 COVID-19 vaccine.

The chain couples TRBV18 to TRBJ1-1, with TRBD1 identical over 8 bases. Germline V gene sequence: CDR1 KGHSH, CDR2 LQKENI. The CDR3 sequence is 14 residues long. V lost 3 bases to trimming and J lost 5 bases; unmatched junction nucleotides: 5. The CDR3: CASSPDRGKTEAFF. DNA for the CDR3: TGTGCCAGCTCACCCGACAGGGGTAAGACTGAAGCTTTCTTT. Filled out from reference TRBV18 and TRBJ1-1, the complete variable domain reads NAGVMQNPRHLVRRRGQEARLRCSPMKGHSHVYWYRQLPEEGLKFMVYLQKENIIDESGMPKERFSAEFPKEGPSILRIQQVVRGDSAAYFCASSPDRGKTEAFFGQGTRLTVV.

This clone showed up just a few times. The V call is TRBV11-2, the J call TRBJ2-7; no reliable D call. V was pared by 0 bases and J by 4 bases, with 10 bases between. The CDR3 is made up of 14 amino acids. The germline V gene has CDR1 SGHAT and CDR2 FQNNGV. CDR3 amino acids: CASSLEQTRYEQYF. DNA of the CDR3: TGTGCCAGCAGCTTAGAACAGACCCGTTACGAGCAGTACTTC.

The rearrangement joins TRBV3-1 (or the pseudogene TRBV3-2) to TRBJ1-5; D is undetermined. The CDR3 sequence is 16 residues long. Germline CDR1 reads LGHDT; CDR2 reads YNNKEL (reference sequence). The germline V and J ends were trimmed by 1 base and 1 base, with 11 bases remaining between them. CDR3 nucleotides: TGTGCCAGCAGCCAAGTTTATGGGCAGAGCAATCAGCCCCAGCATTTT. It codes for CASSQVYGQSNQPQHF.

This clone was detected a few times. This chain links TRBV18 with TRBJ2-3, with no clear D. Trimming stripped 3 bases from V and 1 base from J, with 14 bases between. Germline CDR1 is KGHSH and CDR2 is LQKENI. This CDR3 has 16 residues. CDR3 sequence: CASSPLGQMGTDTQYF. The DNA of the CDR3 is TGTGCCAGCTCACCTTTGGGCCAAATGGGCACAGATACGCAGTATTTT.

V is TRBV19 and J is TRBJ2-1; 8 nucleotides align to TRBD2. This CDR3 comprises 15 residues. Germline V gene data show CDR1 as LNHDA and CDR2 as SQIVND (reference sequence). V was clipped by 7 bases and J by 6 bases; unmatched bases: 11. CDR3: CASTSAGEGTNEQFF. CDR3 bases: TGTGCCAGTACCTCAGCGGGAGAAGGGACCAATGAGCAGTTCTTC.

This rearrangement joins TRBV6-1 to TRBJ1-2; tentatively, D is TRBD1 (5 bases). CDR3 length: 14 amino acids. V was shortened by 0 bases and J by 8 bases, with 13 bases between the two germline ends. Germline V lookup: CDR1 MNHNS, CDR2 SASEGT. In DNA form, the CDR3 reads TGTGCCAGCAGTGAAGCGCTTTCAGGGCGAGGCTACACCTTC. Its protein is CASSEALSGRGYTF.

The chain uses TRBV18 and TRBJ1-6, with D possibly matching TRBD1 (5 bases). The V end lost 2 bases, the J end lost 9 bases, and 8 bases lay between the germline ends. Germline-derived CDR1 and CDR2 are KGHSH and LQKENI. The CDR3 runs 13 residues. The CDR3 protein is CASSPKQGSPLHF. The DNA for the CDR3 is TGTGCCAGCTCACCAAAGCAGGGTTCACCCCTCCACTTT.

The CDR3 region has the DNA TGTGCCAGTAGCCCGTCGTCTACAACCCATCCAACTAATGAAAAACTGTTTTTT. Its protein product is CASSPSSTTHPTNEKLFF. The chain employs TRBV19 and TRBJ1-4; no clear D. The CDR3 runs 18 residues. The V and J ends lost 6 bases and 0 bases respectively, with 20 bases between them. CDR1 LNHDA and CDR2 SQIVND come from the germline V gene (reference sequence).

The rearrangement joins TRBV14 to TRBJ2-1, with D possibly being TRBD1 (6 bases). Deletions cut 4 bases from V and 7 bases from J, with 20 bases between. Germline V lookup: CDR1 SGHDN, CDR2 FVKESK. The CDR3 spans 16 residues. The CDR3 bases are TGTGCCAGCAGCCTGGGGGCCAGGGTGAGGCGGAATGAGCAGTTCTTC. It translates to CASSLGARVRRNEQFF.

This chain connects TRBV5-5 to TRBJ1-1; the D is unclear. The CDR3 sequence is 13 residues long. Germline V CDR1 and CDR2: SGHKS, YYEKEE (reference sequence). V was cut by 5 bases and J by 1 base, with 9 bases left in between. The CDR3 here is CASRIKGNTEAFF. The CDR3 DNA is TGTGCCAGCAGAATAAAAGGGAACACTGAAGCTTTCTTT.

V gene TRBV11-2 combines with J gene TRBJ1-2; 9 bases are a match to TRBD1. The length of the CDR3 is 15 residues. Germline V CDR1 and CDR2: SGHAT, FQNNGV. V was pared by 8 bases and J by 3 bases, with 10 bases of the junction left unmatched. The CDR3 protein is CASGQTGGAYYGYTF. The CDR3 DNA follows: TGTGCCAGCGGCCAAACAGGGGGCGCCTACTATGGCTACACCTTC.

The CDR3 region is CASSLMQQGGYGYTF. In nucleotides, the CDR3 is TGTGCCAGCAGTTTAATGCAGCAGGGAGGCTATGGCTACACCTTC. J is TRBJ1-2 and V is TRBV28, with D perhaps TRBD1 (5 bases). The CDR3 runs to 15 residues. The V gene lost 2 bases and the J gene lost 4 bases, with 14 bases spanning the gap. Germline V gene lookup returns CDR1 MDHEN and CDR2 SYDVKM.

The CDR3 nucleotides read TGTGCCAGCAGCTTAGAGTCGTTAACGCAGTATTTT. This sequence encodes CASSLESLTQYF. The chain joins TRBV7-9 to TRBJ2-3; unclear D gene. This CDR3 is built from 12 residues. Germline-derived CDR1 and CDR2 are SEHNR and FQNEAQ (reference sequence). Trimming shortened V by 1 base and J by 9 bases, and 8 bases separated the two germline ends.

In its sample, this clone was seen a few times. J is TRBJ2-5 and V is TRBV25-1; D might be TRBD1 or TRBD2, each matching 5 bases. This CDR3 comprises 15 residues. Germline CDR1 reads MGHDK; CDR2 reads SYGVNS. Trimming removed 3 bases at V and 2 bases at J, with 13 bases between. The CDR3: CASSEPGPPQETQYF. The CDR3 bases are TGTGCCAGCAGTGAGCCGGGACCCCCACAAGAGACCCAGTACTTC.

This sequence joins TRBV27 and TRBJ1-1; 8 nucleotides match TRBD1. Trimming took 5 bases from V and 5 from J; bases not matched to a gene: 7. CDR1 is MNHEY, CDR2 SMNVEV, per germline (reference sequence). The length of the CDR3 is 14 residues. CDR3 region: CASSRRGLGTEAFF. In nucleotides, the CDR3 is TGTGCCAGCAGTCGCAGGGGGCTTGGGACTGAAGCTTTCTTT.

V usage is TRBV2 and J usage is TRBJ2-2; a weak D match, TRBD2 (5 bases). The CDR3 totals 15 residues. The germline V gene encodes CDR1 SNHLY and CDR2 FYNNEI. Trimming left V 8 bases short and J 0 bases short, with 13 bases between. DNA for the CDR3: TGTGCCAGCGGACTCCTAACCGCGAACACCGGGGAGCTGTTTTTT. This sequence encodes CASGLLTANTGELFF.

The chain is built from TRBV4-2 and TRBJ1-2; D not resolved. The CDR3 is 13 amino acids. V dropped 6 bases and J dropped 8 bases, with 16 bases sitting between them. In germline, CDR1 is LGHNA, CDR2 YNFKEQ. As DNA, the CDR3 is TGTGCCAGCAGTCACGACACAGCAAAAGGCTACACCTTC. Translating it yields CASSHDTAKGYTF.

In DNA, the CDR3 is TGCGCCAGCAGCTTGGGGACTACCTCCTACGAGCAGTACTTC. It is translated as CASSLGTTSYEQYF. This chain connects TRBV5-1 to TRBJ2-7; D might be TRBD2 (6 bases). Germline CDR1 reads SGHRS; CDR2 reads YFSETQ. V was trimmed by 0 bases and J by 0 bases, leaving 7 bases between them. There are 14 residues in the CDR3.

There are a few counts of this clone. This rearrangement joins TRBV5-1 to TRBJ1-5; D is perhaps TRBD1 (5 bases). Germline CDR1 and CDR2: SGHRS and YFSETQ. Trimming cost V 0 bases and J 5 bases, with 12 bases left between them. The CDR3 has 15 amino acids. CDR3 loop: CASSLVGAGDQPQHF. Here the CDR3 DNA reads TGCGCCAGCAGCTTGGTAGGGGCAGGCGATCAGCCCCAGCATTTT.

This rearrangement joins TRBV5-1 to TRBJ2-1, with 11 bases that match TRBD2. Losses at the gene ends were 5 bases for V and 1 base for J; bases not matched to a gene: 17. Per the germline V gene, CDR1 is SGHRS and CDR2 is YFSETQ. The CDR3 sequence is 20 residues long. CDR3 sequence (DNA): TGCGCCAGCAGTCCAAATACCGGGACTAGCGGAAAATATTCCTACAATGAGCAGTTCTTC. Translation: CASSPNTGTSGKYSYNEQFF.

V gene TRBV10-3 combines with J gene TRBJ2-7; 7 bases align to TRBD1. V lost 3 bases to trimming and J lost 3 bases; unmatched junction nucleotides: 5. Germline V CDR1 and CDR2: ENHRY, SYGVKD. The CDR3 consists of 14 residues. The DNA of the CDR3 is TGTGCCATCAGTGAAGACAGGGCTGTCTACGAGCAGTACTTC. Translating it yields CAISEDRAVYEQYF.

This sequence joins TRBV29-1 and TRBJ1-3, with 10 bases aligning to TRBD1. Germline lookup yields CDR1 SQVTM and CDR2 ANQGSEA. The CDR3 extends over 13 amino acids. V lost 3 bases to trimming and J lost 6 bases; unmatched junction nucleotides: 2. CDR3 amino acids: CSVERQGANTIYF. DNA of the CDR3: TGCAGCGTTGAGCGACAGGGGGCAAACACCATATATTTT.

This clone was seen more than once but under ten times. The CDR3 spells CASSIGRSSEQYF. CDR3 bases: TGTGCCAGTAGTATTGGCAGGTCGAGCGAGCAGTACTTC. This sequence joins TRBV19 and TRBJ2-7; unclear D gene. The V end was cut by 3 bases, the J end by 6 bases, with 12 bases between. The CDR3 runs to 13 residues. CDR1 is LNHDA, CDR2 SQIVND, per germline (reference sequence).

This chain joins TRBV6-5 and TRBJ1-1; no clear D gene. The ends were cut back, 0 bases at V and 2 bases at J, with 13 bases in the middle. The CDR3 loop spans 16 amino acids. Per the germline V gene, CDR1 is MNHEY and CDR2 is SVGAGI. The CDR3 DNA reads as TGTGCCAGCAGTTACTCGAAGGCACGGCCTAACACTGAAGCTTTCTTT. It specifies CASSYSKARPNTEAFF.

This clone occurred many times. CDR3 bases: TGTGCCAGCAGCCTCGGAGGGGTCACCGGGGAGCTGTTTTTT. This gives the protein CASSLGGVTGELFF. This chain uses TRBV3-1 (or the pseudogene TRBV3-2) with TRBJ2-2, with D tentatively TRBD2 (6 bases). V gave up 4 bases and J gave up 4 bases, with 10 bases separating them. The CDR3 is made up of 14 amino acids. Germline CDR1 is LGHDT and CDR2 is YNNKEL (reference sequence).

The rearrangement links TRBV3-1 (or the pseudogene TRBV3-2) to TRBJ2-3; 11 nucleotides line up with TRBD2. V shed 6 bases, J shed 2 bases, and the junction held 7 bases outside the gene matches. This CDR3 has 16 amino acids. Germline-derived CDR1 and CDR2 are LGHDT and YNNKEL (reference sequence). CDR3 nucleotide sequence: TGTGCCAGCAGTCCCAGACTAGCGGGAATCACAGATACGCAGTATTTT. It is translated as CASSPRLAGITDTQYF.